The clone carrying this T cell receptor (beta chain) has just a few counts. Clones were read by immunoSEQ multiplex PCR, and TCRdb kept only the in-frame ones, dropping some. The sample holds about 12,000 clones, over 75% seen once. The data were taken from a study of control samples from healthy donors and cancer patients. This sequence was found in a male donor with melanoma. Material: formalin-fixed, paraffin-embedded tissue.

For the CDR3, the DNA is TGTGCCAGCAGCCTACTATGGCCCCCAGACTCCTACAATGAGCAGTTCTTC. Translation: CASSLLWPPDSYNEQFF. The genes are TRBV21-1 and TRBJ2-1; TRBD2 reflects the table's D call only, with no check against the DNA. TRBV21-1 is assigned pseudogene status. CDR3 length equals 17 residues.